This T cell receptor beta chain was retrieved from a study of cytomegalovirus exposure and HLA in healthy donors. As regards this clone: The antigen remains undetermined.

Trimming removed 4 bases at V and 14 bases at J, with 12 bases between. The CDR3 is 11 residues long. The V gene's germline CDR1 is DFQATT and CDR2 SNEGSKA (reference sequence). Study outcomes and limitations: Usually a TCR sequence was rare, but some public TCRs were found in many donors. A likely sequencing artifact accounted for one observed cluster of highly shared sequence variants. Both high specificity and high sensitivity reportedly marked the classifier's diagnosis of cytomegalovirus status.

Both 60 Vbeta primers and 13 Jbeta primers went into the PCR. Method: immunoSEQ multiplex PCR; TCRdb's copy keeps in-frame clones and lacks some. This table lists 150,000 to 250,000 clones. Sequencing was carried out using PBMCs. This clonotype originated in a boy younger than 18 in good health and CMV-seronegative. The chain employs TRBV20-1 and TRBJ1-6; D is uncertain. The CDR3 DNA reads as TGCAGTGCTAAACATCAACGGGCCCTCCACTTT. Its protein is CSAKHQRALHF.